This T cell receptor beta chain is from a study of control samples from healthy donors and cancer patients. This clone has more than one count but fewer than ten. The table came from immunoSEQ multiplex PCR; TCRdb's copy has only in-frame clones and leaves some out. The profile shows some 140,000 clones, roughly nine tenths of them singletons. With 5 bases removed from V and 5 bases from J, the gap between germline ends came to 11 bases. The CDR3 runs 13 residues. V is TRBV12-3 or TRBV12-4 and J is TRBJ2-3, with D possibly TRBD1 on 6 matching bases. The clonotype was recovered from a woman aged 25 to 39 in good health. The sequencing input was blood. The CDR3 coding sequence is TGTGCCAGCAGTACCAGGACAGAAGATACGCAGTATTTT. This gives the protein CASSTRTEDTQYF.